The 27 T cell receptor beta chains reported below all come from one sample, sequenced in a study of TIL therapy for anti-PD-1-resistant metastatic lung cancer. The immunoSEQ assay was v3. Method: immunoSEQ multiplex PCR; TCRdb's copy keeps in-frame clones and lacks some. The sample records 50,000 or so clones, around 80% being singletons. Regarding time point: pre-treatment sample, taken before nivolumab and TIL therapy. The sequencing here drew on blood, taken at baseline. The receptors originated from a woman between 30 and 80 years old with non-small cell lung cancer.

The rearrangement uses TRBV6-1 and TRBJ2-2; a weak D match, TRBD2 (6 bases). Trimming took 7 bases from V and 4 from J, leaving 13 bases between them. CDR1 and CDR2 (germline): MNHNS, SASEGT. The CDR3 loop spans 14 amino acids. This CDR3 reads CASMMKGGTGELFF. The CDR3 region has the DNA TGTGCCAGCATGATGAAGGGAGGCACCGGGGAGCTGTTTTTT.

The rearrangement uses TRBV7-3 and TRBJ1-2, with unresolved D. Germline V lookup: CDR1 SGHTA, CDR2 FQGTGA. With 2 bases removed from V and 6 bases from J, the gap between germline ends came to 7 bases. There are 12 residues in the CDR3. CDR3 sequence (DNA): TGTGCCAGCAGCTTAGTTGGGGATGGCTACACCTTC. This sequence encodes CASSLVGDGYTF. The variable domain in full, completed from reference TRBV7-3 and TRBJ1-2, reads GAGVSQTPSNKVTEKGKYVELRCDPISGHTALYWYRQSLGQGPEFLIYFQGTGAADDSGLPNDRFFAVRPEGSVSTLKIQRTERGDSAVYLCASSLVGDGYTFGSGTRLTVV.

The V gene is TRBV10-3, the J gene TRBJ2-1; 8 nucleotides match TRBD1. Trimming at V came to 6 bases and at J to 3 bases, leaving 7 bases not matched to a gene. There are 15 residues in the CDR3. Germline loops: CDR1 ENHRY, CDR2 SYGVKD. The CDR3 sequence: CAISTTGTGYNEQFF. DNA of the CDR3: TGTGCCATCAGCACCACCGGGACAGGCTACAATGAGCAGTTCTTC.

The chain couples TRBV11-2 to TRBJ1-1; D is unresolved. The CDR3 covers 15 residues. Trimming took 0 bases from V and 0 from J, leaving 8 bases between them. Germline V lookup: CDR1 SGHAT, CDR2 FQNNGV. Here the CDR3 reads CASSLDPRLNTEAFF. The CDR3 DNA sequence: TGTGCCAGCAGCTTAGATCCCCGACTGAACACTGAAGCTTTCTTT. Together with reference TRBV11-2 and TRBJ1-1, the CDR3 gives the full variable domain: EAGVAQSPRYKIIEKRQSVAFWCNPISGHATLYWYQQILGQGPKLLIQFQNNGVVDDSQLPKDRFSAERLKGVDSTLKIQPAKLEDSAVYLCASSLDPRLNTEAFFGQGTRLTVV.

J is TRBJ2-1 and V is TRBV9; possibly TRBD2 for D (6 bases). The germline V and J ends were trimmed by 2 bases and 2 bases, with 11 bases remaining between them. CDR1 and CDR2 (germline): SGDLS, YYNGEE. The CDR3 extends over 15 amino acids. The CDR3 reads CASSVRDLTYNEQFF. The CDR3, as DNA: TGTGCCAGCAGCGTCCGGGACTTGACCTACAATGAGCAGTTCTTC.

The rearrangement links TRBV29-1 to TRBJ2-2, with D maybe TRBD1 (6 bases). Germline values: CDR1 SQVTM, CDR2 ANQGSEA. The V end lost 6 bases, the J end lost 4 bases, and 21 bases lay between the germline ends. This CDR3 region has 16 residues. In DNA, the CDR3 is TGCAGCGTCCCGAACCAGGGGAACTTAGGCACCGGGGAGCTGTTTTTT. It yields the protein CSVPNQGNLGTGELFF.

The V call is TRBV15, the J call TRBJ2-1, with 15 bases fitting TRBD2. From germline, CDR1 is LNHNV and CDR2 YYDKDF (reference sequence). The CDR3 covers 13 residues. Trimming at V came to 9 bases and at J to 11 bases, leaving 5 bases not matched to a gene. CDR3 amino acids: CATGTSGGIQQFF. CDR3 nucleotides: TGTGCCACGGGGACTAGCGGGGGGATACAGCAGTTCTTC.

The J gene is TRBJ1-4, the V gene TRBV19; 9 positions agree with TRBD1. CDR3 length: 14 residues. CDR1 is LNHDA and CDR2 is SQIVND in the germline V gene (reference sequence). With 5 bases clipped from V and 7 bases from J, the junction kept 5 bases outside the gene matches. The CDR3 sequence: CASSGTGKSEKLFF. In DNA, the CDR3 is TGTGCCAGTAGTGGGACAGGGAAAAGTGAAAAACTGTTTTTT.

J is TRBJ1-2 and V is TRBV7-9, with D unresolved. CDR1 is SEHNR and CDR2 is FQNEAQ in the germline V gene (reference sequence). With 5 bases removed from V and 8 bases from J, the gap between germline ends came to 18 bases. The CDR3 is made up of 14 amino acids. CDR3 nucleotides: TGTGCCAGCAGCGGAAGAAGTGAGGTCTTAGGCTACACCTTC. Translated: CASSGRSEVLGYTF.

The gene calls are TRBV18 and TRBJ2-3, with D possibly TRBD2 on 6 matching bases. The CDR3 covers 16 residues. From germline, CDR1 is KGHSH and CDR2 LQKENI. V was trimmed by 8 bases and J by 2 bases, leaving 20 bases between them. The CDR3 here is CASRRGGTVYTDTQYF. For the CDR3, the DNA is TGTGCCAGCCGCCGCGGCGGGACGGTCTACACAGATACGCAGTATTTT.

The sample holds one count of this clone. The chain uses TRBV5-4 and TRBJ1-2; 10 positions match TRBD1. Germline trimming cut 4 bases from V and 7 bases from J; bases unmatched to any gene: 4. Germline loops: CDR1 SGHNT, CDR2 YYREEE (reference sequence). This CDR3 region has 13 residues. The CDR3 nucleotides read TGTGCCAGCAGCCAGGGACAGGGGCTTGGCTACACCTTC. It encodes CASSQGQGLGYTF.

A single count supports this clone. The rearrangement joins TRBV29-1 to TRBJ2-7, with unresolved D. V was trimmed by 1 base and J by 0 bases, leaving 4 bases between them. Looked up from germline, CDR1 is SQVTM and CDR2 is ANQGSEA. The CDR3 has 12 residues. CDR3 nucleotide sequence: TGCAGCGTTGAAGGGGACTCCTACGAGCAGTACTTC. Protein: CSVEGDSYEQYF.

The chain links TRBV2 to TRBJ1-4; D is perhaps TRBD1 (6 bases). This CDR3 is built from 13 residues. V lost 6 bases and J 10 bases, leaving 15 bases between the germline ends. The germline CDR1 and CDR2 sequences are SNHLY and FYNNEI. This CDR3 is CASRRDNRVKLFF. As DNA, the CDR3 is TGTGCCAGCAGGAGGGACAATCGGGTAAAACTGTTTTTT.

The chain joins TRBV5-5 to TRBJ2-2; 7 nucleotides match TRBD1. With V trimmed by 2 bases and J by 13 bases, 5 bases remained unmatched. The CDR3 is 12 amino acids. CDR1 and CDR2 (germline): SGHKS, YYEKEE (reference sequence). CDR3 residues: CASSFEGGGLFF. The CDR3 coding sequence is TGTGCCAGCAGCTTCGAAGGGGGCGGGCTGTTTTTT.

The chain uses TRBV5-1 and TRBJ1-6, with D maybe TRBD1 (6 bases). The CDR3 contains 16 residues. V shed 6 bases and J shed 0 bases, with 13 bases lying between them. Looked up from germline, CDR1 is SGHRS and CDR2 is YFSETQ. The CDR3 bases are TGCGCCAGCAAGGACAGACTAAGCTCCTATAATTCACCCCTCCACTTT. Its translation: CASKDRLSSYNSPLHF.

The rearrangement links TRBV10-3 to TRBJ2-3; weak D call: TRBD2 (6 bases). Trimming pared 3 bases from V and 6 bases from J, leaving 10 bases between. The CDR3 runs to 13 residues. From germline, CDR1 is ENHRY and CDR2 SYGVKD. CDR3: CAISDLLADTQYF. The CDR3 nucleotides are TGTGCCATCAGTGACCTACTAGCCGATACGCAGTATTTT.

This clone was counted a single time. This sequence joins TRBV30 and TRBJ1-1; D unclear. Trimming removed 0 bases from V and 0 bases from J, with 5 bases in between. From germline, CDR1 is GTSNPN and CDR2 SVGIG (reference sequence). The CDR3 sequence is 13 residues long. This CDR3 reads CAWSVELNTEAFF. The CDR3 nucleotides read TGTGCCTGGAGTGTAGAGCTGAACACTGAAGCTTTCTTT.

J is TRBJ2-7 and V is TRBV15; 12 bases are shared with TRBD1. The CDR3 consists of 16 residues. Germline V CDR1 and CDR2: LNHNV, YYDKDF (reference sequence). With V trimmed by 3 bases and J by 5 bases, 8 bases remained unmatched. The CDR3 is CATSRDPGQGADEQYF. The CDR3 region has the DNA TGTGCCACCAGCAGGGACCCGGGACAGGGGGCCGACGAGCAGTACTTC.

The chain couples TRBV5-5 to TRBJ1-1; D not certain. CDR3 length equals 15 residues. The germline gives CDR1 SGHKS, CDR2 YYEKEE (reference sequence). Trimming removed 1 base from V and 1 base from J, with 11 bases in between. CDR3 loop: CASSLIVGKNTEAFF. CDR3 DNA: TGTGCCAGCAGCTTGATTGTAGGCAAGAACACTGAAGCTTTCTTT.

The chain uses TRBV28 and TRBJ1-5; TRBD1 agrees at 7 bases. The germline V gene has CDR1 MDHEN and CDR2 SYDVKM. J gave up 7 bases and V 6 bases, and 9 bases lay outside the gene matches. The CDR3 is 14 amino acids. The CDR3 is CASSLDRIGQPQHF. The CDR3 DNA follows: TGTGCCAGCAGCCTGGACAGGATTGGCCAGCCCCAGCATTTT.

V gene TRBV6-5 combines with J gene TRBJ1-2, with D perhaps TRBD1 (5 bases). Germline CDR1 MNHEY, CDR2 SVGAGI. CDR3 length: 15 amino acids. Trimming pared 6 bases from V and 5 bases from J, leaving 19 bases between. CDR3 nucleotide sequence: TGTGCCAGCAGACCCCTGTTGGGGCGTTGGTATGGCTACACCTTC. Amino acid sequence: CASRPLLGRWYGYTF.

The J gene is TRBJ1-2, the V gene TRBV4-3; maybe TRBD1 (6 bases). From germline, CDR1 is LGHNA and CDR2 YSLEER. This CDR3 contains 14 residues. V lost 3 bases, J lost 6 bases, and 14 bases lay in between. CDR3 protein: CASSHTQGVDGYTF. The CDR3 DNA reads TGCGCCAGCAGCCATACACAGGGTGTTGATGGCTACACCTTC.

CDR3 amino acids: CASSVMPRGGASGELFF. CDR3 sequence (DNA): TGTGCCAGCAGCGTAATGCCTCGCGGGGGCGCGTCCGGGGAGCTGTTTTTT. The V gene is TRBV9, the J gene TRBJ2-2, with D tentatively TRBD2 (7 bases). CDR3 length: 17 amino acids. Germline V gives CDR1 SGDLS, CDR2 YYNGEE. Trimming stripped 1 base from V and 6 bases from J, with 19 bases between.

The chain joins TRBV2 to TRBJ2-5; TRBD2 aligns across 9 bases. The CDR3 is made up of 14 amino acids. Germline V gene data show CDR1 as SNHLY and CDR2 as FYNNEI. V shed 6 bases and J 5 bases; nucleotides not matched to a gene: 7. In DNA, the CDR3 is TGTGCCAGCAGACGAGTGAGCGGGGGGGAGACCCAGTACTTC. Protein: CASRRVSGGETQYF. Full variable domain (rest looked up from reference TRBV2 and TRBJ2-5): EPEVTQTPSHQVTQMGQEVILRCVPISNHLYFYWYRQILGQKVEFLVSFYNNEISEKSEIFDDQFSVERPDGSNFTLKIRSTKLEDSAMYFCASRRVSGGETQYFGPGTRLLVL.

The chain recombines TRBV19 with TRBJ2-3; D possibly corresponds to TRBD1 (6 bases). The CDR3 covers 13 residues. Looked up from germline, CDR1 is LNHDA and CDR2 is SQIVND (reference sequence). V was pared by 5 bases and J by 6 bases, with 12 bases between. CDR3 sequence: CASSPGAGDTQYF. The DNA for the CDR3 is TGTGCCAGTAGTCCAGGGGCCGGGGATACGCAGTATTTT.

V is TRBV9 and J is TRBJ2-3, with 12 bases fitting TRBD2. Germline lookup yields CDR1 SGDLS and CDR2 YYNGEE. The CDR3 length is 17 residues. Trimming at V came to 4 bases and at J to 4 bases, leaving 10 bases not matched to a gene. DNA for the CDR3: TGTGCCAGCAGCCAAGATCTGACTAGCGGGAGTTCAGATACGCAGTATTTT. Protein product: CASSQDLTSGSSDTQYF. The full variable domain, its missing parts supplied by reference TRBV9 and TRBJ2-3, is DSGVTQTPKHLITATGQRVTLRCSPRSGDLSVYWYQQSLDQGLQFLIQYYNGEERAKGNILERFSAQQFPDLHSELNLSSLELGDSALYFCASSQDLTSGSSDTQYFGPGTRLTVL.

This clone appeared a single time. The chain joins TRBV6-5 to TRBJ2-5; 12 nucleotides align to TRBD2. The CDR3 spans 15 residues. The germline V gene has CDR1 MNHEY and CDR2 SVGAGI. The junction had 4 bases not matched to a gene; V was cut back by 6 bases and J by 2 bases. The CDR3 loop is CASSPLAGGQETQYF. CDR3 DNA sequence: TGTGCCAGCAGCCCTCTAGCGGGAGGGCAAGAGACCCAGTACTTC.